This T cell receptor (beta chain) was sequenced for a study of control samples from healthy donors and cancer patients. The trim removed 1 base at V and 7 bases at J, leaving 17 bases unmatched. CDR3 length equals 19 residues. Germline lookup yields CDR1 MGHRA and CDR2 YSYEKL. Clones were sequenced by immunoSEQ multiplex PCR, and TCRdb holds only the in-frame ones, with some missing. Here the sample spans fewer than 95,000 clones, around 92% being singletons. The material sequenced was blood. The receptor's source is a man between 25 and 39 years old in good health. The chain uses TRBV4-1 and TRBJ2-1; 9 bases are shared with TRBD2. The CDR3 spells CASSQVGSGGSTLWNEQFF. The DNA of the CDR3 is TGCGCCAGCAGCCAAGTGGGTAGCGGGGGCTCTACCCTTTGGAATGAGCAGTTCTTC.